Given below is one T cell receptor (beta chain) in context. This clone's antigen is unknown. No clone much larger than this one lies a single base away; base qualities are absent. This entry is derived from a study of regulatory T cells in long-lasting Graves disease (dated by TCRdb to the early 2020s). The study in broad terms: In the newly diagnosed Graves' disease group, patients had been taking antithyroid drugs for less than 3 months. TCR sequencing covered 13 persistent and 20 newly diagnosed Graves' disease patients, around 33 samples in total. The study took place in China and was registered as a clinical trial. Patients with persistent Graves' disease were compared with patients with newly diagnosed Graves' disease using TCR sequencing and RNA sequencing of peripheral blood.

The sample's time point, from its label and the paper: newly diagnosed GD, antithyroid drugs for less than 3 months. RNA was extracted from PBMCs in TRIzol for both TCR sequencing and RNA sequencing. Graves' disease was diagnosed according to American Thyroid Association guidelines. The patients came from an endocrinology department in Xi'an, China. Each patient gave about 9.1 milliliters of peripheral blood, collected in an EDTA anticoagulant tube. Ficoll Paque Plus density gradient separation was used to isolate PBMCs, and no additional T cell sorting was done. An Agilent 2100 Bioanalyzer and agarose gel were used to check RNA quality, and a NanoDrop 2000 was used to measure RNA concentration. The germline V gene specifies SGHAT as CDR1 and FQNNGV as CDR2. V is cut by 2 bases and J by 1 base, and the space between the germline ends is 14 bases. The CDR3 has 17 amino acids, counting the end cysteine and phenylalanine. Of all the DNA, just the CDR3 is kept, 51 bases in frame from base 1.

Libraries were prepared through multiplex PCR. Reads for this sample came from an Illumina HiSeq 4000. CDR3 regions were amplified by Arm-PCR with iRepertoire HTBI primers to construct TCR beta libraries. Before sequencing, the PCR products underwent gel purification. The authors' pipeline ran thus. Gene usage analysis of CDR3 amino acid clonotypes relied on the roughly 60 TRBV and about 15 TRBJ segments identified across samples. Filtered high-quality paired reads were merged into contigs using COPE and FqMerger. Contigs were aligned with BLAST to IMGT TRBV, TRBD and TRBJ reference genes, and CDR3 was defined per IMGT. Highly expanded clones were defined as clonotypes with a frequency above 0.1%. Repertoire diversity was measured by Shannon entropy, and V-J evenness by the Gini coefficient. A clonotype was considered public if more than one individual shared it. The public reads were run again by TCRdb, first through fastp at Q25 and then through MiXCR, and only productive beta chains were kept. Every distinct CDR3 protein forms one entry, paired with its most common genes and DNA. These V and J calls derive from TCRdb rather than the authors' analysis. Within this sample are about 440,000 distinct CDR3 sequences, with more than 13% of them counted one time only. The top ten constitute over 15% of the sample.

The investigation overall reported the following: The authors acknowledged the small sample size as a limitation that may reduce accuracy. Only the TCR beta chain was sequenced and analyzed. Lower TCR Shannon entropy and fewer highly expanded clones were observed in persistent Graves' disease patients than in newly diagnosed patients, which suggested clonal expansion. More public clonotypes were shared among persistent patients (approximately 3,000) than among newly diagnosed patients (just under 1,000). Because the primary lesion, thyroid tissue, could not be accessed, the study looked at peripheral blood alone. TRBV28, TRBJ1-2 and TRBJ2-5 were preferentially used in persistent disease, while TRBV20-1 and TRBJ2-1 were favored in newly diagnosed disease.

These data were also filed under a second study, of T cells in Graves' hyperthyroidism and ophthalmopathy. As the second paper documents: Stable Graves' hyperthyroidism was defined as the absence of progression to ophthalmopathy over 18 months of follow-up. Hyperthyroidism patients were newly diagnosed, with disease duration under 2 months, and aged 18 to 65 years. The study excluded patients with uncontrolled infections, other autoimmune diseases, pregnancy or lactation. Clinical symptoms, serum thyroxine and TRAb, thyroid ultrasound, and orbital computed tomography formed the basis for the diagnoses. For the first round of RT-PCR on the TCR CDR3, the HTBI primer set was used together with the Qiagen OneStep RT-PCR kit. Most expanded thyroid clonotypes (frequency above 0.001) were also detected in blood, a finding suggesting that blood repertoires may reflect thyroid immune responses. A model built on a 13 V-J signature distinguished ophthalmopathy from stable hyperthyroidism, reaching about 89% sensitivity and approximately 83% specificity in cross-validation and 80%/75% in testing. In validation, progression to ophthalmopathy was predicted by the model with around 70% sensitivity and 72% to 85% specificity, a median of about 6.8 months before onset. A discovery cohort of about 95 patients, fewer than 50 with Graves' ophthalmopathy and roughly 59 with stable Graves' hyperthyroidism, was used to find distinguishing TCR V-J signatures. Prospective prediction of ophthalmopathy was tested in an independent validation cohort consisting of about 19 hyperthyroidism patients and around 16 patients who later progressed to ophthalmopathy. The 85 to 100 discovery patients were divided at random into training and test sets in a 7:3 ratio. The study also compared thyroid tissue and blood T-cell repertoires from about 6 Graves' hyperthyroidism patients. Following sampling, methimazole starting at 30 mg daily was given to hyperthyroidism patients, and high-dose intravenous methylprednisolone was given to ophthalmopathy patients. Libraries were constructed in a second round of multiplex PCR, after which size selection and purification were performed. Paired-end sequencing of the libraries was performed with 100 bp reads on an Illumina HiSeq2000. Raw data were processed with SOAPnuke, discarding reads with adapters, uncalled bases, mean Phred below 15, or no exact constant-primer or identifier match. COPE v1.2.5 was used to merge high-quality paired reads, and clonotypes were defined as unique nucleotide sequences. MiTCR v1.1 was used to align the clonotypes against IMGT TRBV, TRBD and TRBJ reference segments. The analysis included only V-J combinations with a frequency above 0.0001, which together covered 99% to 99.2% of the repertoires. The TCS score was defined as the ratio of F50 (clonal expansion) to E x V (chaos), calculated using BLOSUM62-based TCRdist between CDR3 peptides within each V-J. Welch's t-statistics and random forest reduced 500 to 650 V-J features to around 14, which were used in a naive Bayes classifier (R e1071). No statistical method was used to set the sample size in advance, and investigators knew the group allocation. The paper describes TCR Vbeta CDR3 sequencing of around 140 peripheral blood samples, made up of under 50 ophthalmopathy patients, 70 to 75 hyperthyroidism patients and 17 progressor patients.

Material: peripheral blood mononuclear cells (PBMCs), obtained at new diagnosis, from a patient treated with antithyroid drugs. The chain uses TRBV11-2 and TRBJ1-4, with a tentative D gene TRBD1 over 6 matching bases. The receptor's source is a woman in her 30s with Graves disease. Donor details come from another sample of the same person, matched by shared clones. The sequenced DNA: TGTGCCAGCAGCTTATACGAGGCCAGGGGAACTAATGAAAAACTGTTTTTT. Translated, this is CASSLYEARGTNEKLFF.